This entry lists 9 T cell receptor beta chains sequenced from one sample in a study of blood T cell repertoires in COVID-19 (TCRdb year 2020). The library was produced with the immunoSEQ multiplex PCR assay. The clones in this table, taken by TCRdb from immuneACCESS, are in-frame only. Not every clone is retained; where verified, under half of the shortfall comes from an unresolved V gene, and the cause of the rest is unknown. Counted in this sample were 150,000 to 200,000 clones; around 80% of them appeared once. Roughly 8% of the sample is in the top ten clones. Sequencing input: PBMCs or T cells enriched from blood (not recorded which). The receptors were gathered from a woman between 50 and 59 years old who had recovered from COVID-19.

The CDR3 here is CASRFKRRDGNSPLHF. The CDR3 DNA sequence: TGTGCAAGTCGCTTCAAGAGGAGAGACGGAAATTCACCCCTCCACTTT. The chain uses TRBV12-2 and TRBJ1-6. TRBV12-2 is noted as a pseudogene. This CDR3 spans 16 amino acids.

This chain connects TRBV7-8 to TRBJ1-5; D is unresolved. Trimming stripped 3 bases from V and 5 bases from J, with 14 bases between. This CDR3 is 15 amino acids long. Germline-derived CDR1 and CDR2 are SGHVS and FQNEAQ. In DNA form, the CDR3 reads TGTGCCAGCAGCTTCATGTCGCAGGAACATCAGCCCCAGCATTTT. It is translated as CASSFMSQEHQPQHF.

The V call is TRBV10-3, the J call TRBJ1-1; 7 nucleotides match TRBD1. With 2 bases clipped from V and 7 bases from J, the junction kept 1 base outside the gene matches. CDR1 is ENHRY, CDR2 SYGVKD, per germline. This CDR3 contains 12 residues. CDR3 sequence reads: CAISEAGGEAFF. CDR3 bases: TGTGCCATCAGTGAGGCAGGGGGTGAAGCTTTCTTT.

The rearrangement links TRBV24-1 to TRBJ2-1; weak D call: TRBD1 (6 bases). This CDR3 contains 15 residues. Germline V gene sequence: CDR1 KGHDR, CDR2 SFDVKD. V was pared by 4 bases and J by 6 bases, with 15 bases between. The DNA for the CDR3 is TGTGCCACCAGTGACACAGGGTTGGGGAGCAATGAGCAGTTCTTC. This translates into CATSDTGLGSNEQFF.

This clone was picked up a small number of times. This chain uses TRBV18 with TRBJ1-2; D gene ambiguous. V was clipped by 3 bases and J by 3 bases, with 8 bases between them. Per germline, CDR1 KGHSH and CDR2 LQKENI. The CDR3 extends over 13 amino acids. The CDR3 DNA follows: TGTGCCAGCTCACCGATTCAGGACTATGGCTACACCTTC. Translated: CASSPIQDYGYTF.

This chain's CDR3 is CASSRGQYEQYF. DNA of the CDR3: TGTGCCAGCAGCCGTGGACAGTACGAGCAGTACTTC. The genes are TRBV28 and TRBJ2-7; a weak D match, TRBD1 (6 bases). Germline lookup yields CDR1 MDHEN and CDR2 SYDVKM. V lost 6 bases to trimming and J lost 4 bases, with 10 bases between them. The CDR3 is 12 residues long.

V is TRBV29-1 and J is TRBJ1-2; 7 nucleotides align to TRBD1. The length of the CDR3 is 13 residues. V was pared by 5 bases and J by 5 bases, with 8 bases of the junction left unmatched. Germline-derived CDR1 and CDR2 are SQVTM and ANQGSEA. The CDR3: CSVLPGQLYGYTF. CDR3 DNA: TGCAGCGTTCTCCCGGGACAGCTTTATGGCTACACCTTC.

Only one count was recorded for this clone. This chain links TRBV11-3 with TRBJ1-2, with no clear D. The CDR3 extends over 13 amino acids. Germline CDR1 is SGHNT and CDR2 is YENEEA. V was pared by 2 bases and J by 4 bases, with 8 bases between. CDR3 residues: CASSLSAGYGYTF. Here the CDR3 DNA reads TGTGCCAGCAGCTTATCGGCAGGCTATGGCTACACCTTC.

The chain has TRBV28 and TRBJ1-1; TRBD1 matches at 12 bases. The CDR3 length is 16 residues. Trimming removed 8 bases from V and 1 base from J; junction bases left unmatched: 8. Germline CDR1 MDHEN, CDR2 SYDVKM. In DNA, the CDR3 is TGTGCCAGCGGGCCCGGGACAGGGGGCAGGAACACTGAAGCTTTCTTT. Translated, it gives CASGPGTGGRNTEAFF.